This TCR beta chain emerged from a study of OX40 agonist ivuxolimab in advanced cancers. Background on the study: The study treated patients with ivuxolimab, an agonistic anti-OX40 (CD134) antibody. Enrolled patients in dose escalation had cancers that were hepatocellular carcinoma, melanoma, renal cell or head and neck cancer.

With regard to this clone: The antigen is unknown.

The assay was immunoSEQ multiplex PCR, and TCRdb's table has in-frame clones only and misses some. The sample lists 66,000 or so clones, less than 85% occurring once. Points from the study as a whole: Low normalized T-cell clonal expansion was additionally recorded for some nonresponders. Averaged across samples, CD8+ T cells carried more expanded clones than CD4+ did.

CDR3 length: 16 residues. The junction had 7 bases not matched to a gene; V was cut back by 0 bases and J by 2 bases. CDR1 and CDR2 (germline): SGDLS, YYNGEE. The rearrangement joins TRBV9 to TRBJ2-5, with 7 bases identical to TRBD2. The input for sequencing was CD4+ or CD8+ T cells sorted from blood, taken in a trial of the OX40 agonist ivuxolimab. The TCR comes from an adult with an advanced solid tumor such as melanoma, head and neck, liver or kidney cancer. The CDR3 here is CASSVAPAGVQETQYF. CDR3 bases: TGTGCCAGCAGCGTAGCCCCGGCGGGGGTTCAAGAGACCCAGTACTTC.